The clone carrying this TCR beta chain was picked up many times. This specimen comes from a study of early T cells in non-severe SARS-CoV-2 infection. TCRdb called the 5' RACE reads again in MiXCR, with one record for every CDR3 protein. This sample carries about 67,000 distinct CDR3 sequences, around a tenth of them seen once, and the ten largest clones take 3.8%. The CDR3 spans 14 residues. Germline loops: CDR1 DFQATT, CDR2 SNEGSKA (reference sequence). J gave up 2 bases and V 7 bases, and 8 bases lay outside the gene matches. This TCR was recovered from an adult who was a healthcare worker with PCR-confirmed SARS-CoV-2 infection or an uninfected control (not recorded which). Material for sequencing was whole blood. V is TRBV20-1 and J is TRBJ2-3, with 8 bases that match TRBD2. The CDR3 protein is CSGSPGGTTDTQYF. The CDR3 DNA follows: TGCAGTGGAAGCCCGGGAGGGACCACAGATACGCAGTATTTT.